This T cell receptor beta chain was documented in a study of blood T cell repertoires in COVID-19. For the study at large: In each case, the material was cDNA or gDNA derived from T cells, B-cell-depleted T cells, or PBMCs.

Sequencing used immunoSEQ multiplex PCR; TCRdb keeps in-frame clones, though not all of them. The sample carries 220,000 or so clones, 84% recorded once. CDR3 length equals 14 residues. V lost 4 bases to trimming and J lost 7 bases; unmatched junction nucleotides: 3. CDR1 is LGHDT and CDR2 is YNNKEL in the germline V gene (reference sequence). The TCR comes from a woman aged 40-49 years who had recovered from COVID-19. The source material was PBMCs or T cells enriched from blood (not recorded which). The chain joins TRBV3-1 (or the pseudogene TRBV3-2) to TRBJ2-1; TRBD2 agrees at 11 bases. The CDR3 loop is CASSPLAGGNEQFF. The DNA of the CDR3 is TGTGCCAGCAGCCCTCTAGCGGGAGGAAATGAGCAGTTCTTC.